The rows below give T cell receptor beta chains drawn from one sample of a study of T cell responses to AZD1222 COVID-19 vaccine. The protocol was immunoSEQ multiplex PCR, while the TCRdb copy is restricted to in-frame clones and leaves out a portion. The table includes 110,000 or so clones, roughly nine tenths detected once. This sample comprised peripheral blood, obtained on day 0 of AZD1222 vaccination. All receptors come from an adult in good health. CDR3s include the opening cysteine and the closing phenylalanine or tryptophan. The D gene is left open where the match is weak. A clone size is listed for some rows: how often the clone was seen (once, few, many), or a class if it is expanded.

d_gene: NA; v_gene: TRBV19; j_gene: TRBJ2-3; abundance: NA; len: 16; CDR3aa: CASSSPSAVSSDTQYF; CDR3nt: TGTGCCAGTAGTTCCCCGTCGGCGGTATCATCAGATACGCAGTATTTT
d_gene: NA; v_gene: TRBV28; j_gene: TRBJ1-2; abundance: NA; len: 15; CDR3aa: CASNQGQGKAYGYTF; CDR3nt: TGTGCCAGCAACCAGGGGCAGGGAAAGGCGTATGGCTACACCTTC
d_gene: TRBD1; v_gene: TRBV6-5; j_gene: TRBJ1-5; abundance: once; len: 13; CDR3aa: CATAGQVNQPQHF; CDR3nt: TGTGCCACCGCGGGACAGGTGAATCAGCCCCAGCATTTT
d_gene: NA; v_gene: TRBV2; j_gene: TRBJ1-3; abundance: NA; len: 12; CDR3aa: CASSDSGNTIYF; CDR3nt: TGTGCCAGCAGCGATTCTGGAAACACCATATATTTT
d_gene: NA; v_gene: TRBV3-1/TRBV3-2; j_gene: TRBJ2-7; abundance: once; len: 11; CDR3aa: CASSLSYEQYF; CDR3nt: TGTGCCAGCAGCCTTTCCTACGAGCAGTACTTC
d_gene: TRBD1; v_gene: TRBV7-6; j_gene: TRBJ2-5; abundance: NA; len: 16; CDR3aa: CASSLRGTGRQETQYF; CDR3nt: TGTGCCAGCAGCCTGCGGGGGACAGGGAGACAAGAGACCCAGTACTTC
d_gene: NA; v_gene: TRBV28; j_gene: TRBJ1-2; abundance: NA; len: 15; CDR3aa: CASTPPPGGQKGYTF; CDR3nt: TGTGCCAGCACCCCCCCACCCGGGGGGCAGAAGGGCTACACCTTC
d_gene: NA; v_gene: TRBV7-2; j_gene: TRBJ1-1; abundance: NA; len: 14; CDR3aa: CASRSGTWDTEAFF; CDR3nt: TGTGCCAGCAGATCCGGGACGTGGGACACTGAAGCTTTCTTT
d_gene: NA; v_gene: TRBV9; j_gene: TRBJ2-2; abundance: once; len: 16; CDR3aa: CASSVGATPNTGELFF; CDR3nt: TGTGCCAGCAGCGTAGGGGCGACTCCTAACACCGGGGAGCTGTTTTTT
d_gene: TRBD2; v_gene: TRBV7-2; j_gene: TRBJ2-1; abundance: few; len: 15; CDR3aa: CASSFVGGAYNEQFF; CDR3nt: TGTGCCAGCAGCTTTGTCGGGGGGGCCTACAATGAGCAGTTCTTC
d_gene: NA; v_gene: TRBV9; j_gene: TRBJ1-4; abundance: NA; len: 15; CDR3aa: CASSVSTRVGEKLFF; CDR3nt: TGTGCCAGCAGCGTATCCACCCGCGTAGGAGAAAAACTGTTTTTT
d_gene: NA; v_gene: TRBV9; j_gene: TRBJ2-7; abundance: few; len: 14; CDR3aa: CASSVTPAGYEQYF; CDR3nt: TGTGCCAGCAGCGTGACCCCGGCGGGATACGAGCAGTACTTC
d_gene: NA; v_gene: TRBV5-1; j_gene: TRBJ1-2; abundance: NA; len: 14; CDR3aa: CASSLDVTVNGYTF; CDR3nt: TGCGCCAGCAGCTTGGATGTGACAGTAAATGGCTACACCTTC
d_gene: NA; v_gene: TRBV3-1/TRBV3-2; j_gene: TRBJ2-2; abundance: NA; len: 16; CDR3aa: CASSPHVSANTGELFF; CDR3nt: TGTGCCAGCAGCCCGCATGTGTCCGCCAACACCGGGGAGCTGTTTTTT
d_gene: NA; v_gene: TRBV19; j_gene: TRBJ2-2; abundance: NA; len: 14; CDR3aa: CASSRSPNTGELFF; CDR3nt: TGTGCCAGTAGCAGGAGTCCCAACACCGGGGAGCTGTTTTTT
d_gene: NA; v_gene: TRBV11-2; j_gene: TRBJ1-2; abundance: NA; len: 12; CDR3aa: CASSWAEYGYTF; CDR3nt: TGTGCCAGCAGCTGGGCTGAGTATGGCTACACCTTC
d_gene: NA; v_gene: TRBV6-4; j_gene: TRBJ2-1; abundance: NA; len: 19; CDR3aa: CASSDSGTAGRLYYNEQFF; CDR3nt: TGTGCCAGCAGTGACTCTGGAACAGCCGGCCGACTTTACTACAATGAGCAGTTCTTC
d_gene: TRBD1; v_gene: TRBV19; j_gene: TRBJ1-5; abundance: NA; len: 14; CDR3aa: CASSIGDRYQPQHF; CDR3nt: TGTGCCAGTAGTATAGGGGACAGATATCAGCCCCAGCATTTT
d_gene: TRBD2; v_gene: TRBV15; j_gene: TRBJ2-3; abundance: few; len: 15; CDR3aa: CATKRASGATDTQYF; CDR3nt: TGTGCCACCAAACGGGCTAGCGGGGCGACAGATACGCAGTATTTT
d_gene: NA; v_gene: TRBV21-1; j_gene: TRBJ1-5; abundance: NA; len: 19; CDR3aa: CASSKNSTGGLHSNQPQHF; CDR3nt: TGTGCCAGCAGCAAAAATTCGACAGGGGGTCTTCATAGCAATCAGCCCCAGCATTTT
d_gene: NA; v_gene: TRBV5-1; j_gene: TRBJ1-5; abundance: NA; len: 14; CDR3aa: CASSLFQGGQPQHF; CDR3nt: TGCGCCAGCAGCTTGTTCCAGGGCGGTCAGCCCCAGCATTTT
d_gene: NA; v_gene: TRBV10-2; j_gene: TRBJ2-1; abundance: NA; len: 15; CDR3aa: CASSNQGRPPNEQFF; CDR3nt: TGCGCCAGCAGTAACCAGGGCCGGCCTCCAAATGAGCAGTTCTTC
d_gene: NA; v_gene: TRBV4-2; j_gene: TRBJ2-5; abundance: NA; len: 12; CDR3aa: CASSAGDGTQYF; CDR3nt: TGTGCCAGCAGCGCAGGAGATGGGACCCAGTACTTC
d_gene: TRBD1; v_gene: TRBV6-2/TRBV6-3; j_gene: TRBJ1-6; abundance: NA; len: 13; CDR3aa: CASSQGANSPLHF; CDR3nt: TGTGCCAGCAGCCAGGGGGCAAATTCACCCCTCCACTTT
d_gene: NA; v_gene: TRBV24-1; j_gene: TRBJ1-5; abundance: once; len: 15; CDR3aa: CATSDLAKSNQPQHF; CDR3nt: TGTGCCACCAGTGATTTGGCGAAGAGCAATCAGCCCCAGCATTTT
d_gene: NA; v_gene: TRBV6-5; j_gene: TRBJ1-4; abundance: NA; len: 12; CDR3aa: CASGGANEKLFF; CDR3nt: TGTGCCAGCGGGGGGGCTAATGAAAAACTGTTTTTT
d_gene: NA; v_gene: TRBV27; j_gene: TRBJ2-1; abundance: NA; len: 20; CDR3aa: CASSLIFARVAGQAYNEQFF; CDR3nt: TGTGCCAGCAGTTTAATTTTCGCCCGTGTGGCGGGCCAAGCCTACAATGAGCAGTTCTTC
d_gene: TRBD2; v_gene: TRBV9; j_gene: TRBJ2-1; abundance: NA; len: 17; CDR3aa: CASSVDTAGGLLDEQFF; CDR3nt: TGTGCCAGCAGCGTGGACACTGCGGGGGGGCTCTTGGATGAGCAGTTCTTC
d_gene: NA; v_gene: TRBV12-3/TRBV12-4; j_gene: TRBJ1-4; abundance: NA; len: 11; CDR3aa: CASSSNEKLFF; CDR3nt: TGTGCCAGCAGTTCGAATGAAAAACTGTTTTTT
d_gene: NA; v_gene: TRBV29-1; j_gene: TRBJ2-1; abundance: NA; len: 12; CDR3aa: CSETSSYNEQFF; CDR3nt: TGCAGCGAGACGAGCTCCTACAATGAGCAGTTCTTC
d_gene: TRBD1; v_gene: TRBV19; j_gene: TRBJ2-6; abundance: NA; len: 17; CDR3aa: CASTAQGLGAGANVLTF; CDR3nt: TGTGCCAGTACCGCACAGGGGCTGGGGGCTGGGGCCAACGTCCTGACTTTC
d_gene: NA; v_gene: TRBV4-3; j_gene: TRBJ2-7; abundance: NA; len: 14; CDR3aa: CASSQGLALAEQYF; CDR3nt: TGCGCCAGCAGCCAAGGGCTGGCGCTGGCCGAGCAGTACTTC
d_gene: NA; v_gene: TRBV19; j_gene: TRBJ1-5; abundance: NA; len: 13; CDR3aa: CASSIGNNQPQHF; CDR3nt: TGTGCCAGTAGTATTGGCAACAATCAGCCCCAGCATTTT
d_gene: NA; v_gene: TRBV6-2/TRBV6-3; j_gene: TRBJ1-2; abundance: NA; len: 12; CDR3aa: CASSFGDYGYTF; CDR3nt: TGTGCCAGCAGTTTCGGAGACTATGGCTACACCTTC
d_gene: NA; v_gene: TRBV16; j_gene: TRBJ2-2; abundance: NA; len: 15; CDR3aa: CASSQYRQNTGELFF; CDR3nt: TGTGCCAGCAGCCAATATAGACAGAACACCGGGGAGCTGTTTTTT